This T cell receptor beta chain was sequenced during a study of cytomegalovirus exposure and HLA in healthy donors. Study background: Per a later analysis, the approximately 700 first-cohort and 120 validation repertoires shared one platform.

Study-wide findings and caveats: Associated with cytomegalovirus, according to the listing, were 150 to 200 TCR beta chains. As was reported, the classifier diagnosed cytomegalovirus status with high specificity and sensitivity. Three CMV-associated chains were confirmed in vitro to be specific for CMV antigens.

This CDR3 region has 14 residues. Germline V CDR1 and CDR2: SGHTA, FQGNSA. Trimming at V came to 5 bases and at J to 9 bases, leaving 3 bases not matched to a gene. A note on this clone: What it recognizes is unknown.

The repertoire was sequenced with immunoSEQ multiplex PCR; TCRdb's copy has only in-frame clones and lacks some. The sample holds roughly 52,000 clones; around 93% are singletons and the top ten take more than 1.5%. The sample was PBMCs. V usage is TRBV7-2 and J usage is TRBJ1-6, with TRBD1 matching 11 bases. This sequence originates from a woman in her late teens or twenties in good health and CMV-seropositive. The CDR3 DNA is TGTGCCAGCAGCGTCGGACAGGGGGCTTCACCCCTCCACTTT. Translation gives CASSVGQGASPLHF.